Following are 14 T cell receptor beta chains from one sample sequenced in a study of T cells after yellow fever vaccination. Using its own MiXCR run on the 5' RACE reads, TCRdb lists one record per CDR3 protein. The sample includes approximately 350,000 distinct CDR3 sequences, around a tenth of them seen just once. The specimen was PBMCs, collected on the day of the first yellow fever vaccination. These receptors came from a man aged 18-30 years who received the YFV17D yellow fever vaccine.

As DNA, the CDR3 is TGTGCCAGCAGCTACAGGGAAACTGAAGCTTTCTTT. This encodes CASSYRETEAFF. The V gene is TRBV7-2, the J gene TRBJ1-1; weak D call: TRBD1 (6 bases). V was cut by 4 bases and J by 5 bases, with 8 bases left in between. The CDR3 has 12 residues. The V gene's germline CDR1 is SGHTA and CDR2 FQGNSA.

The chain links TRBV7-9 to TRBJ1-3; tentatively, D is TRBD1 (5 bases). CDR3 length: 15 amino acids. Germline V gives CDR1 SEHNR, CDR2 FQNEAQ (reference sequence). V gave up 4 bases and J gave up 5 bases, with 15 bases separating them. The CDR3 coding sequence is TGTGCCAGCAGCTCGGGGGGGAATCAACGAAACACCATATATTTT. Encoded protein: CASSSGGNQRNTIYF. Supplemented by reference TRBV7-9 and TRBJ1-3, the full variable domain reads DTGVSQNPRHKITKRGQNVTFRCDPISEHNRLYWYRQTLGQGPEFLTYFQNEAQLEKSRLLSDRFSAERPKGSFSTLEIQRTEQGDSAMYLCASSSGGNQRNTIYFGEGSWLTVV.

This clonotype was counted a few times. The V and J genes are TRBV11-1 and TRBJ2-5; weak D call: TRBD1 (7 bases). The germline V gene encodes CDR1 SGHAT and CDR2 FQDESV (reference sequence). V was cut by 4 bases and J by 4 bases, with 28 bases left in between. The CDR3 contains 19 residues. The CDR3 loop is CASSSLRGRGVTLRETQYF. CDR3 nucleotides: TGTGCCAGCAGCTCCCTAAGGGGCAGGGGGGTTACTTTACGAGAGACCCAGTACTTC.

The DNA for the CDR3 is TGTGCCAGTAGTTTTAGAGGGTTGCATCAGCCCCAGCATTTT. Encoded protein: CASSFRGLHQPQHF. V and J are TRBV19 and TRBJ1-5; D is undetermined. Per the germline V gene, CDR1 is LNHDA and CDR2 is SQIVND (reference sequence). Trimming removed 5 bases at V and 5 bases at J, with 13 bases between. This CDR3 is built from 14 residues.

The chain links TRBV7-9 to TRBJ2-1; 8 nucleotides agree with TRBD2. This CDR3 is 17 amino acids long. The V gene end was trimmed by 5 bases and the J gene end by 4 bases; junction bases not matched to a gene: 13. Germline-derived CDR1 and CDR2 are SEHNR and FQNEAQ (reference sequence). Here the CDR3 reads CASSPRGGGPGYNEQFF. The CDR3 DNA reads as TGTGCCAGCAGCCCACGAGGCGGGGGGCCTGGATACAATGAGCAGTTCTTC.

This clonotype showed up just a few times. The CDR3 DNA follows: TGTGCCAGCAGCTTGGGGCTAGCGATACAAGAGACCCAGTACTTC. Its translation is CASSLGLAIQETQYF. The chain joins TRBV5-6 to TRBJ2-5; D might be TRBD2 (6 bases). The CDR3 runs to 15 residues. V lost 0 bases, J lost 2 bases, and 11 bases lay in between. Per the germline V gene, CDR1 is SGHDT and CDR2 is YYEEEE.

This sequence joins TRBV29-1 and TRBJ2-5; maybe TRBD1 (5 bases). Trimming removed 4 bases at V and 2 bases at J, with 8 bases between. Germline-derived CDR1 and CDR2 are SQVTM and ANQGSEA. The CDR3 spans 12 residues. The CDR3 reads CSVAREQETQYF. The CDR3 nucleotides read TGCAGCGTTGCCAGGGAACAAGAGACCCAGTACTTC.

This clonotype was observed a handful of times. The CDR3 region is CSAKTLAGVNTGELFF. CDR3 DNA sequence: TGCAGTGCTAAAACCTTAGCGGGGGTGAACACCGGGGAGCTGTTTTTT. V is TRBV20-1 and J is TRBJ2-2, with 9 bases lining up with TRBD2. Looked up from germline, CDR1 is DFQATT and CDR2 is SNEGSKA (reference sequence). The V and J ends lost 4 bases and 1 base, in that order; junction bases with no gene match: 7. The CDR3 loop spans 16 amino acids.

The V gene is TRBV7-2, the J gene TRBJ2-5, with D possibly TRBD1 on 5 matching bases. In germline, CDR1 is SGHTA, CDR2 FQGNSA. The CDR3 has 16 amino acids. V was trimmed by 1 base and J by 6 bases, leaving 18 bases between them. CDR3 bases: TGTGCCAGCAGCTTAGAGCCGATAGGGGCTTTAAAGACCCAGTACTTC. It encodes CASSLEPIGALKTQYF. Full variable domain (rest looked up from reference TRBV7-2 and TRBJ2-5): GAGVSQSPSNKVTEKGKDVELRCDPISGHTALYWYRQSLGQGLEFLIYFQGNSAPDKSGLPSDRFSAERTGGSVSTLTIQRTQQEDSAVYLCASSLEPIGALKTQYFGPGTRLLVL.

This clonotype has only a few counts. V gene TRBV19 combines with J gene TRBJ2-3, with D tentatively TRBD1 or TRBD2 (6 bases each). CDR1 and CDR2 (germline): LNHDA, SQIVND (reference sequence). This CDR3 region has 16 residues. Trimming pared 5 bases from V and 1 base from J, leaving 16 bases between. DNA for the CDR3: TGTGCCAGTAGTCCACTATCAGGGGAGGGCACAGATACGCAGTATTTT. Its translation is CASSPLSGEGTDTQYF.

In its sample, this clonotype was seen a few times. The chain has TRBV7-3 and TRBJ2-1; D gene uncertain. Germline V gene lookup returns CDR1 SGHTA and CDR2 FQGTGA. The length of the CDR3 is 13 residues. V was cut by 3 bases and J by 4 bases, with 7 bases left in between. The DNA for the CDR3 is TGTGCCAGCAGCTTGAACATTTACAATGAGCAGTTCTTC. Its translation: CASSLNIYNEQFF. Complete variable domain (other parts from reference TRBV7-3 and TRBJ2-1): GAGVSQTPSNKVTEKGKYVELRCDPISGHTALYWYRQSLGQGPEFLIYFQGTGAADDSGLPNDRFFAVRPEGSVSTLKIQRTERGDSAVYLCASSLNIYNEQFFGPGTRLTVL.

The J gene is TRBJ1-1, the V gene TRBV6-5; TRBD1 matches 7 bases. The J segment lost 3 bases and the V segment lost 0 bases, leaving 7 bases of the junction unmatched. Germline assignment: CDR1 MNHEY and CDR2 SVGAGI. The length of the CDR3 is 16 residues. The CDR3 reads CASSYSPTGYDTEAFF. CDR3 coding DNA: TGTGCCAGCAGTTACTCACCGACAGGGTATGACACTGAAGCTTTCTTT.

This chain connects TRBV30 to TRBJ1-1, with unresolved D. The CDR3 is 13 amino acids. Trimming cost V 4 bases and J 5 bases, with 14 bases left between them. CDR1 and CDR2 (germline): GTSNPN, SVGIG (reference sequence). CDR3 region: CAWNTGTSTEAFF. The CDR3 DNA reads as TGTGCCTGGAACACGGGTACGAGTACTGAAGCTTTCTTT.

The chain couples TRBV7-2 to TRBJ1-1, with a possible D match to TRBD1 (5 bases). Germline V lookup: CDR1 SGHTA, CDR2 FQGNSA. Deletions cut 5 bases from V and 11 bases from J, with 18 bases between. The CDR3 totals 13 residues. The DNA of the CDR3 is TGTGCCAGCAGCCCAAGACTCAGACCAGGGGCTTTCTTT. This translates into CASSPRLRPGAFF.